Listed below are T cell receptor beta chains from one sample, sequenced in a study of T cells in Graves' hyperthyroidism and ophthalmopathy. TCRdb reprocessed the multiplex PCR reads with MiXCR, giving one entry per CDR3 protein. The sample has about 520,000 distinct CDR3 sequences; about 24% are singletons. The sequenced material came from blood. These receptor sequences come from a woman aged 25 to 45 with Graves' ophthalmopathy. Each CDR3 is given with its conserved first and last residue. The order of the fields is J gene, clone size, V gene, D gene, CDR3 protein, CDR3 DNA. A D gene is named only where the DNA matches it firmly. Size tells how often a clone was seen (once, few, many) or the class of an expanded clone, and some rows leave it out.

TRBJ1-1,many,TRBV27,NA,CASSPEDGLNTEAFF,TGTGCCAGCAGTCCAGAGGACGGATTGAACACTGAAGCTTTCTTT
TRBJ1-2,NA,TRBV12-3/TRBV12-4,TRBD1,CASSPGTDGGYTF,TGTGCCAGCAGTCCCGGGACAGATGGTGGCTACACCTTC
TRBJ1-5,NA,TRBV19,NA,CASSSGEGNQPQHF,TGTGCCAGTAGTTCCGGGGAGGGCAATCAGCCCCAGCATTTT
TRBJ2-7,NA,TRBV29-1,NA,CSVEGGRDLRTYEQYF,TGCAGCGTTGAAGGGGGCCGGGACTTGAGGACCTACGAGCAGTACTTC
TRBJ1-2,many,TRBV11-2,NA,CASSSVSRLGANYGYTF,TGTGCCAGCAGCTCCGTCTCTCGTTTGGGAGCTAACTATGGCTACACCTTC
TRBJ2-7,few,TRBV5-1,TRBD2,CASGDTSGGTYEQYF,TGCGCCAGCGGCGATACTAGCGGGGGGACCTACGAGCAGTACTTC
TRBJ1-2,many,TRBV2,NA,CASIPGEGNYGYTF,TGTGCCAGCATTCCCGGTGAGGGAAACTATGGCTACACCTTC
TRBJ1-2,many,TRBV19,TRBD1,CASNPGTAYGYTF,TGTGCCAGTAACCCCGGGACAGCCTATGGCTACACCTTC
TRBJ1-2,many,TRBV6-2/TRBV6-3,TRBD1,CASSYSDRGEYGYTF,TGTGCCAGCAGTTACTCGGACAGGGGTGAATATGGCTACACCTTC
TRBJ2-1,NA,TRBV5-1,NA,CASSLADSAYNEQFF,TGCGCCAGCAGCTTGGCGGACTCCGCCTACAATGAGCAGTTCTTC
TRBJ2-3,many,TRBV7-2,NA,CASSLTQGADTQYF,TGTGCCAGCAGCTTAACACAGGGCGCAGATACGCAGTATTTT
TRBJ1-1,many,TRBV12-3/TRBV12-4,NA,CASSPTRTEAFF,TGTGCCAGCAGTCCCACCCGCACTGAAGCTTTCTTT
TRBJ2-7,many,TRBV20-1,NA,CSASAYRAYEQYF,TGCAGTGCCTCAGCTTATAGGGCCTACGAGCAGTACTTC
TRBJ1-1,many,TRBV11-2,NA,CASSLGWDGTEAFF,TGTGCCAGCAGCTTAGGTTGGGACGGCACTGAAGCTTTCTTT
TRBJ1-1,few,TRBV20-1,TRBD1,CSAMAGGNTEAFF,TGCAGTGCGATGGCAGGGGGGAACACTGAAGCTTTCTTT
TRBJ1-1,NA,TRBV5-1,NA,CASSWGGADTEAFF,TGCGCCAGCAGCTGGGGGGGGGCCGACACTGAAGCTTTCTTT
TRBJ1-1,many,TRBV19,NA,CASSIRTGSMNTEAFF,TGTGCCAGTAGTATACGAACAGGGTCCATGAACACTGAAGCTTTCTTT
TRBJ2-7,NA,TRBV12-3/TRBV12-4,NA,CASSPLAAYEQYF,TGTGCCAGCAGCCCACTAGCCGCCTACGAGCAGTACTTC
TRBJ1-2,many,TRBV27,NA,CASSLSLGFAYGYTF,TGTGCCAGCAGTTTATCCTTAGGTTTCGCCTATGGCTACACCTTC
TRBJ1-6,NA,TRBV6-5,NA,CASSSILRHSPLHF,TGTGCCAGCAGTTCCATCTTGAGACATTCACCCCTCCACTTT
TRBJ2-5,few,TRBV5-1,TRBD1,CASSMAPPGQGQETQYF,TGCGCCAGCAGCATGGCCCCCCCAGGACAGGGACAAGAGACCCAGTACTTC
TRBJ2-7,NA,TRBV19,TRBD1,CASSDYGTGVNEQYF,TGTGCCAGTAGCGACTACGGGACAGGGGTTAACGAGCAGTACTTC
TRBJ1-6,many,TRBV19,TRBD1,CASSRGQNSPLHF,TGTGCCAGTAGTCGGGGACAGAATTCACCCCTCCACTTT
TRBJ1-2,many,TRBV14,NA,CASSQAVGRPYGYTF,TGTGCCAGCAGCCAAGCGGTTGGCAGGCCCTATGGCTACACCTTC
TRBJ1-2,many,TRBV2,NA,CASSGGKDYGYTF,TGTGCCAGCAGTGGAGGGAAGGACTATGGCTACACCTTC
TRBJ1-6,few,TRBV30,NA,CAGRQEAPYNSPLHF,TGTGCCGGGCGCCAGGAAGCACCTTATAATTCACCCCTCCACTTT
TRBJ1-1,NA,TRBV7-2,NA,CASSRLLIGAFF,TGTGCCAGCAGCCGCCTCCTTATTGGAGCTTTCTTT
TRBJ1-1,many,TRBV12-3/TRBV12-4,NA,CASRLVDAEAFF,TGTGCCAGCAGACTGGTAGACGCTGAAGCTTTCTTT
TRBJ2-7,many,TRBV28,NA,CASGSRDLYEQYF,TGTGCCAGCGGTAGTAGGGACTTATACGAGCAGTACTTC
TRBJ1-5,NA,TRBV27,NA,CAYSRRNQPQHF,TGTGCCTACAGCCGCCGCAATCAGCCCCAGCATTTT
TRBJ1-5,many,TRBV29-1,NA,CSVEGFGQPQHF,TGCAGCGTTGAGGGATTCGGCCAGCCCCAGCATTTT
TRBJ1-5,many,TRBV6-1,NA,CASSERSGSSQPQHF,TGTGCCAGCAGTGAAAGGTCAGGGAGTTCTCAGCCCCAGCATTTT
TRBJ1-2,NA,TRBV11-2,TRBD1,CASSGYPTGRALGYTF,TGTGCCAGCAGCGGCTACCCGACAGGGAGGGCTTTGGGCTACACCTTC
TRBJ2-2,few,TRBV6-1,NA,CASKGDLRELFF,TGTGCCAGCAAAGGGGACCTCCGGGAGCTGTTTTTT
TRBJ2-7,many,TRBV6-5,NA,CASSYSAGISYEQYF,TGTGCCAGCAGTTACTCGGCAGGGATCTCCTACGAGCAGTACTTC
TRBJ2-7,NA,TRBV24-1,NA,CATGGGQGAREQYF,TGTGCCACCGGCGGGGGTCAGGGGGCTCGCGAGCAGTACTTC
TRBJ1-5,NA,TRBV13,NA,CASYRGGSNQPQHF,TGTGCCAGCTACCGGGGGGGGAGCAATCAGCCCCAGCATTTT
TRBJ1-2,NA,TRBV11-2,NA,CASSLGLAGADYGYTF,TGTGCCAGCAGCTTAGGACTAGCGGGGGCGGACTATGGCTACACCTTC
TRBJ1-1,many,TRBV15,NA,CATRPDLDTEAFF,TGTGCCACCAGACCTGATCTGGACACTGAAGCTTTCTTT
TRBJ1-1,many,TRBV24-1,NA,CATSDPRGERTEAFF,TGTGCCACCAGTGACCCCCGGGGGGAACGGACTGAAGCTTTCTTT
TRBJ2-3,NA,TRBV30,NA,CAWSGTGTDTQYF,TGTGCCTGGAGTGGGACTGGCACAGATACGCAGTATTTT
TRBJ2-7,many,TRBV7-6,NA,CASSLDTSSSYEQYF,TGTGCCAGCAGCTTAGACACCAGCTCCTCCTACGAGCAGTACTTC